The TCR beta chain described here comes from a study of Graves' ophthalmopathy and Graves' hyperthyroidism. Background on the study: If no ophthalmopathy appeared within 18 months of follow-up, hyperthyroidism was termed stable. General study points: Thyroid clonotypes that were expanded above 0.001 frequency mostly also appeared in blood. This model predicted ophthalmopathy progression (sensitivity around 70%, specificity about 72%).

A note on this clonotype: Its antigen remains unknown.

For repertoire sequencing, the TCR beta CDR3 regions were amplified from RNA transcripts. The workflow started with a first-round RT-PCR run with HTBI primers and then moved on to a second-round multiplex PCR. TCRdb recomputed calls from the multiplex PCR reads with MiXCR, one row per CDR3 protein. The sample lists a few hundred thousand distinct CDR3 sequences, roughly 40% seen once, with less than 4.5% in the top ten. V was clipped by 5 bases and J by 5 bases, with 15 bases between them. CDR1 and CDR2 (germline): GTSNPN, SVGIG (reference sequence). CDR3 size: 13 residues. Excluded were patients with other autoimmune diseases, uncontrolled infections, pregnancy or lactation.

Sequenced sample: peripheral blood or thyroid tissue (not recorded which). The chain is built from TRBV30 and TRBJ1-2, with D unclear. This TCR came from an adult man with Graves' hyperthyroidism. Here the CDR3 DNA reads TGTGCCTGGGGTCTGGAACGTATGTATGGCTACACCTTC. Protein sequence: CAWGLERMYGYTF.